The sequence of this T cell receptor (beta chain) was determined in a study of shared clonotypes between healthy human individuals. Trimming pared 5 bases from V and 3 bases from J, leaving 10 bases between. CDR3 length: 13 amino acids. Germline V gene sequence: CDR1 SGHTA, CDR2 FQGNSA. This table comes from immunoSEQ multiplex PCR, and its TCRdb copy is limited to in-frame clones, with some not included. The sample contains about half a million clones, 79% of which appear only once. The sequence derives from a middle-aged woman in good health. Some clones in this sample may be carry-over from other donors' samples. The V gene is TRBV7-2, the J gene TRBJ1-1; the D is unclear. Input material: PBMCs. DNA for the CDR3: TGTGCCAGCAGCCGCAGTAGGGACACTGAAGCTTTCTTT. Translated: CASSRSRDTEAFF.